This is a list of T cell receptor beta chains from one sample in a study of radiation and T cells in renal cell carcinoma. Clones were sequenced by immunoSEQ multiplex PCR, and TCRdb holds only the in-frame ones, with some missing. This sample has tens of thousands of clones, with around 76% found just once. Sequenced here: blood, sampled from a patient whose treatment included radiotherapy and nephrectomy. The receptors come from a man between 60 and 75 years old with renal cell carcinoma. Both conserved end residues are part of each CDR3. The D gene is left open where the match is weak. Some rows mark clone size as missing; the rest say once, few, many or name a class of expanded clone.

CDR3 protein,CDR3 DNA,clone size,V gene,J gene,D gene
CASSSDRGFTEAFF,TGTGCCAGCAGCTCTGACAGGGGGTTCACTGAAGCTTTCTTT,-,TRBV7-9,TRBJ1-1,TRBD1
CASSPERQETQYF,TGTGCCAGCTCACCGGAACGCCAAGAGACCCAGTACTTC,-,TRBV18,TRBJ2-5,-
CASSVDREEQPQHF,TGTGCCAGTAGTGTGGACAGGGAAGAACAGCCCCAGCATTTT,-,TRBV19,TRBJ1-5,TRBD1
CASSPPIAQQETQYF,TGTGCCAGCTCACCACCTATAGCGCAACAAGAGACCCAGTACTTC,-,TRBV18,TRBJ2-5,-
CASSFGRLRDTQYF,TGTGCCAGCAGCTTCGGCCGTCTGAGAGATACGCAGTATTTT,-,TRBV7-2,TRBJ2-3,-
CASSLSGGKTEAFF,TGTGCCAGCAGCTTATCCGGGGGGAAGACTGAAGCTTTCTTT,-,TRBV7-9,TRBJ1-1,-
CASSLDPNYGYTF,TGTGCCAGCAGCTTAGACCCGAACTATGGCTACACCTTC,-,TRBV11-2,TRBJ1-2,-
CASSVASGGTEAFF,TGTGCCAGCAGCGTAGCCTCCGGGGGCACTGAAGCTTTCTTT,few,TRBV9,TRBJ1-1,-
CSVEALDRGSPYGYTF,TGCAGCGTTGAAGCGCTTGACAGGGGGTCTCCCTATGGCTACACCTTC,-,TRBV29-1,TRBJ1-2,TRBD1
CASSEFRQATNEKLFF,TGTGCCAGCAGTGAATTCCGACAGGCAACTAATGAAAAACTGTTTTTT,-,TRBV6-1,TRBJ1-4,-